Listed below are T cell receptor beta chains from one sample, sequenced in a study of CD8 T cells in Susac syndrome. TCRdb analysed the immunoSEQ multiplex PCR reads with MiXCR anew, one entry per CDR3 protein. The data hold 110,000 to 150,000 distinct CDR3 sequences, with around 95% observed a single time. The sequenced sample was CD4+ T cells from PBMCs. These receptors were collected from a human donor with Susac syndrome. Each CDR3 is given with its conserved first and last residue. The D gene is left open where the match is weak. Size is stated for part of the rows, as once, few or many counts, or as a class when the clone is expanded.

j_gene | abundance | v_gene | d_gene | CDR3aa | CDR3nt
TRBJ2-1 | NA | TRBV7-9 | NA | CASSSEQFF | TGTGCCAGCAGCTCTGAGCAGTTCTTC
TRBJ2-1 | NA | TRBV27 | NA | CASSPVGGGIYNEQFF | TGTGCCAGCAGTCCTGTGGGAGGGGGCATCTACAATGAGCAGTTCTTC
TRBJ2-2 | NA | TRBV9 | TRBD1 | CASSVGQGTGELFF | TGTGCCAGCAGCGTTGGACAGGGCACCGGGGAGCTGTTTTTT
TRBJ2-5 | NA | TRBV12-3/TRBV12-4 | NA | CASSFSGRETQYF | TGTGCCAGCAGTTTTTCAGGCCGGGAGACCCAGTACTTC
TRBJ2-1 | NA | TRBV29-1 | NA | CSVVRGTGLANINEQFF | TGCAGCGTTGTAAGGGGAACGGGACTCGCGAACATCAATGAGCAGTTCTTC
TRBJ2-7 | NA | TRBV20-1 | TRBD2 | CSASRGGVGHEQYF | TGCAGTGCTAGCCGGGGGGGCGTCGGACACGAGCAGTACTTC
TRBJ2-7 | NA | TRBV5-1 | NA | CASSLSGHEQYF | TGCGCCAGCAGCTTGTCAGGGCACGAGCAGTACTTC
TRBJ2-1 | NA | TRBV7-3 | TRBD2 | CASSLGVAGGENEQFF | TGTGCCAGCAGCTTAGGAGTGGCGGGGGGGGAGAATGAGCAGTTCTTC
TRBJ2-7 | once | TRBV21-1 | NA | CASSKLRLAGGAEQYF | TGTGCCAGCAGCAAATTAAGACTAGCGGGAGGAGCCGAGCAGTACTTC
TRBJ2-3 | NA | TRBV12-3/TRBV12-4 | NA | CASGKGDTQYF | TGTGCCAGCGGGAAGGGGGATACGCAGTATTTT